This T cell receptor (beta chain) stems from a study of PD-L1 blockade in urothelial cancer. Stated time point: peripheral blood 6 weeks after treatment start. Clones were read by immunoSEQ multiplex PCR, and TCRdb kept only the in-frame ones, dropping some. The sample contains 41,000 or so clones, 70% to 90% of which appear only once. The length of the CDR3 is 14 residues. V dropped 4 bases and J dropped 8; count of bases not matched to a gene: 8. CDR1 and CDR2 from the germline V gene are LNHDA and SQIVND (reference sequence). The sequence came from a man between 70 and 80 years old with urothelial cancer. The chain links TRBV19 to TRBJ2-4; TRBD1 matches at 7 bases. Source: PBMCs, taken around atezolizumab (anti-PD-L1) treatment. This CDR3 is CASSRGTAWDIQYF. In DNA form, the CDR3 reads TGTGCCAGTAGTAGGGGGACAGCCTGGGACATTCAGTACTTC.